These T cell receptor beta chains were read from a single sample in a study of cytomegalovirus exposure and HLA in healthy donors. Here immunoSEQ multiplex PCR was the method, and the copy in TCRdb shows in-frame clones only, minus some. The table has 150,000 to 200,000 clones, roughly 82% seen once. The specimen was PBMCs. The receptors derive from a woman aged 50 to 60 in good health and CMV-seropositive. The CDR3 runs from the conserved cysteine through the conserved F or W. The D gene is left open where the match is weak. Rows give clone size only sometimes, using once, few, many, or a class for an expanded clone.

16	NA	TRBD2	TRBJ2-1	TRBV4-2	CASSPEFSGGDGEQFF	TGTGCCAGTAGCCCGGAATTTAGCGGGGGGGACGGTGAGCAGTTCTTC
14	NA	NA	TRBJ1-2	TRBV7-9	CASRVPVLDYGYTF	TGTGCCAGCAGGGTCCCGGTATTGGACTATGGCTACACCTTC
14	NA	TRBD2	TRBJ2-1	TRBV5-1	CASSLSGGGSEQFF	TGCGCCAGCAGCTTGAGTGGGGGGGGGAGTGAGCAGTTCTTC
13	NA	NA	TRBJ1-2	TRBV7-9	CASSRTEGDGYTF	TGTGCCAGCAGCCGGACAGAAGGAGATGGCTACACCTTC
13	many	NA	TRBJ1-1	TRBV13	CASSLGGGTEAFF	TGTGCCAGCAGCTTAGGCGGGGGCACTGAAGCTTTCTTT
15	few	TRBD1	TRBJ2-7	TRBV2	CASSLQQGSPVEQYF	TGTGCCAGCAGTCTACAACAGGGGTCTCCCGTCGAGCAGTACTTC
14	NA	NA	TRBJ1-2	TRBV6-5	CASRPQGRSAGYTF	TGTGCCAGCAGACCCCAGGGGCGGTCAGCGGGCTACACCTTC
17	NA	NA	TRBJ2-1	TRBV4-1	CASSQGATGRHYNEQFF	TGCGCCAGCAGCCAAGGTGCAACAGGGCGTCATTACAATGAGCAGTTCTTC
15	NA	NA	TRBJ1-6	TRBV15	CATRYVREGASPLHF	TGTGCCACCAGATACGTCAGGGAGGGAGCTTCACCCCTCCACTTT
14	NA	NA	TRBJ1-2	TRBV5-4	CASSLGGSWEGYTF	TGTGCCAGCAGCTTGGGCGGCAGTTGGGAGGGCTACACCTTC
15	NA	NA	TRBJ2-6	TRBV5-4	CASSLASAGANVLTF	TGTGCCAGCAGCTTGGCTAGTGCGGGGGCCAACGTCCTGACTTTC
14	once	NA	TRBJ1-5	TRBV6-6	CASSQAGWEQPQHF	TGTGCCAGCAGTCAAGCGGGTTGGGAGCAGCCCCAGCATTTT
13	NA	NA	TRBJ2-5	TRBV7-6	CASSFKASGTQYF	TGTGCCAGCAGCTTCAAGGCGTCGGGGACCCAGTACTTC
14	NA	TRBD1	TRBJ2-2	TRBV6-1	CASRGQASTGELFF	TGTGCCAGCCGGGGACAGGCCTCCACCGGGGAGCTGTTTTTT
14	NA	NA	TRBJ1-3	TRBV11-2	CASSPLLSGNTIYF	TGTGCCAGCAGCCCGTTACTTTCTGGAAACACCATATATTTT
16	once	TRBD2	TRBJ2-1	TRBV5-1	CASSLIGLAGGDEQFF	TGCGCCAGCAGCTTAATTGGACTAGCGGGGGGGGATGAGCAGTTCTTC
10	NA	NA	TRBJ2-7	TRBV18	CASSSGEQYF	NA
16	once	TRBD2	TRBJ2-5	TRBV4-1	CASSPSGRGVQETQYF	TGCGCCAGCAGCCCATCGGGGCGGGGGGTACAAGAGACCCAGTACTTC
16	few	TRBD1	TRBJ2-1	TRBV6-1	CASSDHTGGVYNEQFF	TGTGCCAGCAGTGACCATACAGGGGGAGTCTACAATGAGCAGTTCTTC
15	NA	NA	TRBJ2-1	TRBV7-2	CASSFMGPLVNEQFF	TGTGCCAGCAGCTTTATGGGCCCCTTAGTGAATGAGCAGTTCTTC
13	few	NA	TRBJ2-5	TRBV6-5	CASSYTREETQYF	TGTGCCAGCAGTTACACCAGGGAAGAGACCCAGTACTTC
15	medium-sized	TRBD1	TRBJ2-2	TRBV7-9	CASRDRGFGTGELFF	TGTGCCAGCAGGGACAGGGGGTTCGGTACCGGGGAGCTGTTTTTT
18	NA	TRBD2	TRBJ2-1	TRBV9	CASSPGTSGGSSYNEQFF	TGTGCCAGCAGCCCAGGGACTAGCGGGGGGTCATCCTACAATGAGCAGTTCTTC
14	few	NA	TRBJ2-7	TRBV5-8	CASSARAGSYEQYF	TGTGCCAGCAGCGCTCGGGCGGGGAGCTACGAGCAGTACTTC
14	once	TRBD1	TRBJ1-3	TRBV6-5	CASSRTGAGNTIYF	TGTGCCAGCAGTAGGACAGGGGCTGGAAACACCATATATTTT